This TCR beta chain was obtained from a study of PD-1 blockade in mismatch repair-deficient tumors. On this clone: What it binds is unknown.

Overall study findings and caveats: After pembrolizumab, tumor-resident clones rose rapidly, then generally contracted before radiologic responses.

Mismatch repair deficiency was confirmed in all patients, by PCR or immunohistochemistry. A few pembrolizumab responders had their TCRs sequenced. Assay used: immunoSEQ multiplex PCR; TCRdb lists only in-frame clones, some missing. The table lists around 100,000 clones, about 83% of them singletons, with 4.7% in the top ten. V shed 4 bases and J shed 2 bases, with 13 bases lying between them. Germline CDR1 and CDR2: MNHEY and SVGAGI. The CDR3 runs to 15 residues. This receptor was taken from an adult with mismatch repair-deficient cancer. This sample comprised peripheral blood, obtained 60 weeks after starting pembrolizumab. This rearrangement joins TRBV6-5 to TRBJ2-3; tentatively, D is TRBD2 (5 bases). CDR3 region: CASSFSDRHTDTQYF. The CDR3 DNA follows: TGTGCCAGCAGTTTTAGCGATCGCCACACAGATACGCAGTATTTT.